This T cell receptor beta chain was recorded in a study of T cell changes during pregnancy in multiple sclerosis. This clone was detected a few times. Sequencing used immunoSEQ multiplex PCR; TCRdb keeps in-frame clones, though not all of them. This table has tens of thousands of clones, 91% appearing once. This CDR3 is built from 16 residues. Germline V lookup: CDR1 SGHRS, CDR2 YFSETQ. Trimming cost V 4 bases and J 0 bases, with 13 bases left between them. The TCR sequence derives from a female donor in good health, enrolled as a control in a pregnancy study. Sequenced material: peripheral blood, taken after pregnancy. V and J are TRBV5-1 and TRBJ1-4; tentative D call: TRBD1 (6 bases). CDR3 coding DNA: TGCGCCAGCAGCGCTAGACAGGCCTCAACTAATGAAAAACTGTTTTTT. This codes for CASSARQASTNEKLFF.